This record concerns one T cell receptor beta chain sequence. Study processing details: Amplification of reference gene primers provided the estimated nucleated cell counts. Here immunoSEQ multiplex PCR was the method, and the copy in TCRdb shows in-frame clones only, minus some. The DNA was the basis for D and trimming; V, J and clone size are from that table. The sample lists approximately 290,000 clones, roughly 87% occurring once. This entry is derived from a study of blood T cell repertoires in COVID-19. Study-level information: Sites across the United States, Italy and Spain contributed samples from acute and convalescent COVID-19. PBMCs, B-cell-depleted T cells, or T cells were the source of the cDNA or gDNA that made up the material.

The CDR3 runs 13 residues. Germline CDR1 MGHRA, CDR2 YSYEKL. V shed 4 bases and J 5 bases; nucleotides not matched to a gene: 4. Sequencing was done on a sample of peripheral blood. This TCR derives from a man between 18 and 29 years old with active or convalescent COVID-19. The chain links TRBV4-1 to TRBJ2-5; 7 bases fit TRBD2. The CDR3, as DNA: TGCGCCAGCAGCCCGACCGGGGGGGAGACCCAGTACTTC. This translates into CASSPTGGETQYF.